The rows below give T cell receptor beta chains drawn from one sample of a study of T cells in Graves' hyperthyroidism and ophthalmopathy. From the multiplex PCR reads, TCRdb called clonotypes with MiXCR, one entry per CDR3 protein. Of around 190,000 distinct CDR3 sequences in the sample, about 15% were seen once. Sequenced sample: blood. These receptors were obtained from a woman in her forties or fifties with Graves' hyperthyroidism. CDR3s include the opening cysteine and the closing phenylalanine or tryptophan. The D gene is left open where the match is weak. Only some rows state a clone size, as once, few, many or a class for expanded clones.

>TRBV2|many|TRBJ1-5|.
CASSVGLTGRVHQPQHF
TGTGCCAGCAGTGTAGGTTTAACAGGGAGAGTTCATCAGCCCCAGCATTTT
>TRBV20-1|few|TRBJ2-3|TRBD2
CSAPELAGSTDTQYF
TGCAGTGCTCCTGAGCTAGCGGGAAGCACAGATACGCAGTATTTT
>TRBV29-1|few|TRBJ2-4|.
CSVEAGQEDIQYF
TGCAGCGTTGAAGCAGGGCAGGAGGACATTCAGTACTTC
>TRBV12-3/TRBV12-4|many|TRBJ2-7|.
CASSLEGGRRDEQYF
TGTGCCAGCAGTTTAGAGGGTGGGAGGCGTGACGAGCAGTACTTC
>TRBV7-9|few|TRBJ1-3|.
CASSPDSGRNTIYF
TGTGCCAGCAGCCCAGACTCGGGGAGAAACACCATATATTTT
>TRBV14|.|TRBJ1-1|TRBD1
CASRQPGQTYTEAFF
TGTGCCAGCAGGCAACCGGGACAGACCTACACTGAAGCTTTCTTT
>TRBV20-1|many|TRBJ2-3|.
CSAIGSSQRTDTQYF
TGCAGTGCTATTGGATCCAGCCAGCGCACAGATACGCAGTATTTT
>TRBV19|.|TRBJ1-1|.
CASSIGQSNTEAFF
TGTGCCAGTAGTATTGGGCAGTCGAACACTGAAGCTTTCTTT
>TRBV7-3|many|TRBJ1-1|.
CASSQQPNTEAFF
TGTGCCAGCAGCCAACAGCCAAACACTGAAGCTTTCTTT
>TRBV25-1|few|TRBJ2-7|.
CASSEQFYEQYF
TGTGCCAGCAGTGAGCAATTCTACGAGCAGTACTTC
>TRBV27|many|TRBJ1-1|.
CASSQDYRTGANTEAFF
TGTGCCAGCAGCCAGGATTATAGAACAGGCGCTAACACTGAAGCTTTCTTT
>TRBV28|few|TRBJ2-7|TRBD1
CASSDRGPYEQYF
TGTGCCAGCAGTGACAGGGGCCCCTACGAGCAGTACTTC
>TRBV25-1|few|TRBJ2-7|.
CASSDRPNSYEQYF
TGTGCCAGCAGTGATCGGCCGAACTCCTACGAGCAGTACTTC
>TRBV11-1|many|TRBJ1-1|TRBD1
CASSSGQGTEAFF
TGTGCCAGCAGCTCGGGACAGGGCACTGAAGCTTTCTTT
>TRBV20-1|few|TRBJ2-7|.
CSARAPLVPSLSSYEQYF
TGCAGTGCTAGAGCCCCACTAGTCCCGTCTTTAAGCTCCTACGAGCAGTACTTC
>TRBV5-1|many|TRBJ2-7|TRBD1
CASSLGQGAVYEQYF
TGCGCCAGCAGCTTGGGACAGGGGGCCGTCTACGAGCAGTACTTC
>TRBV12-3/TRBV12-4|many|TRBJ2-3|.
CASSDYKGDTQYF
TGTGCCAGCAGTGATTATAAGGGGGATACGCAGTATTTT
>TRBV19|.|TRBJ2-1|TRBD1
CASSIGLMGQVFASSYNEQFF
TGTGCCAGTAGTATAGGCCTCATGGGACAGGTCTTTGCTAGCTCCTACAATGAGCAGTTCTTC
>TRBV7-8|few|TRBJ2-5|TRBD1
CASRGTAKETQYF
TGTGCCAGCAGGGGGACAGCTAAAGAGACCCAGTACTTC
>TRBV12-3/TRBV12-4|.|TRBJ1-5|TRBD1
CASSLGDRAGQPQHF
TGTGCCAGCAGTTTAGGGGACAGGGCGGGTCAGCCCCAGCATTTT
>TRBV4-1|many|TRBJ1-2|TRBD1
CASSQDTQGAQFDGYTF
TGCGCCAGCAGCCAGGATACACAGGGGGCTCAGTTTGATGGCTACACCTTC
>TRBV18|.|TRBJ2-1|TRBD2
CASSPPGLAGGHEQFF
TGTGCCAGCTCACCACCGGGACTAGCGGGAGGGCATGAGCAGTTCTTC
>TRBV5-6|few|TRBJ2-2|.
CASSLDPTMAGELFF
TGTGCCAGCAGCTTGGACCCTACCATGGCCGGGGAGCTGTTTTTT
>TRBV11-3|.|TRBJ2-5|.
CASSLEGSRREETQYF
TGTGCCAGCAGCTTAGAAGGGAGTAGGCGGGAAGAGACCCAGTACTTC
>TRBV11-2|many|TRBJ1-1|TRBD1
CASSVRQGGYTEAFF
TGTGCCAGCAGCGTAAGACAGGGTGGATACACTGAAGCTTTCTTT
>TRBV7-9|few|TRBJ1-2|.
CASSPAWGGPGNSYTF
TGTGCCAGCAGTCCAGCCTGGGGGGGACCAGGTAATAGCTACACCTTC
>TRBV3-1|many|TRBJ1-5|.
CASSQGQSQPQHF
TGTGCCAGCAGCCAGGGGCAGAGCCAGCCCCAGCATTTT
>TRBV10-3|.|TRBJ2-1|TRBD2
CAISESQREGHNEQFF
TGTGCCATCAGTGAGTCTCAGCGGGAGGGCCACAATGAGCAGTTCTTC
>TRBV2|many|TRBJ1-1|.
CASSVTKGRGEGNTEAFF
TGTGCCAGCAGTGTAACAAAGGGGCGAGGGGAAGGAAACACTGAAGCTTTCTTT
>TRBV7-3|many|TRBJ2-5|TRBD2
CASSPLGTSGMETQYF
TGTGCCAGCAGCCCATTAGGGACTAGCGGGATGGAGACCCAGTACTTC
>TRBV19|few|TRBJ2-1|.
CASTPPGRGDNEQFF
TGTGCCAGTACCCCCCCTGGGAGAGGCGACAATGAGCAGTTCTTC
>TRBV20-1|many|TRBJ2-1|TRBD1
CSAQRTGNEQFF
TGCAGTGCCCAAAGGACAGGGAATGAGCAGTTCTTC
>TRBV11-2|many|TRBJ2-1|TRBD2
CASSLEPGLAGVEQFF
TGTGCCAGCAGCTTAGAACCGGGACTAGCGGGAGTTGAGCAGTTCTTC